This T cell receptor (beta chain) was retrieved from a study of T cell changes during pregnancy in multiple sclerosis. Only in-frame clones appear in the TCRdb table, and some are missing; sequencing was by immunoSEQ multiplex PCR. The table has around 58,000 clones, roughly 91% seen once; the top ten hold about 0.88%. The germline V gene encodes CDR1 SGHNT and CDR2 YYREEE (reference sequence). V was cut by 1 base and J by 6 bases, with 8 bases left in between. The length of the CDR3 is 12 residues. The receptor was isolated from a female donor with multiple sclerosis, enrolled in a pregnancy study. Source: peripheral blood, taken before pregnancy. The rearrangement links TRBV5-4 to TRBJ2-7; a possible D gene is TRBD2 (5 bases). The CDR3 sequence is CASSLLGLEQYF. The CDR3 bases are TGTGCCAGCAGCTTGCTAGGACTCGAGCAGTACTTC.